This entry lists 5 T cell receptor beta chains sequenced from one sample in a study of T-cell reconstitution after alpha-beta-depleted transplantation in children. For TCRbeta, the library was prepared with unique molecular identifiers. MiXCR was run by TCRdb on the PCR reads, yielding one entry per CDR3 protein. The sample includes about 610,000 distinct CDR3 sequences, 10% of them seen just once. The sequences come from PBMCs from the stem cell graft donor, collected from the stem cell graft. These receptors originate from a human donor who donated a stem cell graft to a child with acute myeloid leukemia.

This clonotype was counted only a few times. This chain connects TRBV20-1 to TRBJ1-5; D might be TRBD1 (5 bases). The CDR3 runs to 14 residues. The germline V gene encodes CDR1 DFQATT and CDR2 SNEGSKA (reference sequence). V was trimmed by 6 bases and J by 5 bases, leaving 17 bases between them. Here the CDR3 reads CSALGGGGHQPQHF. The CDR3 DNA sequence: TGCAGTGCCCTAGGCGGGGGTGGGCATCAGCCCCAGCATTTT.

The chain has TRBV7-8 and TRBJ1-2, with a weak D call TRBD1 (5 bases). Germline V gene sequence: CDR1 SGHVS, CDR2 FQNEAQ. This CDR3 spans 16 amino acids. The ends were cut back, 5 bases at V and 3 bases at J, with 19 bases in the middle. CDR3 nucleotide sequence: TGTGCCAGCAGCCAGCAAGGGGCGGGGAACGACTATGGCTACACCTTC. It codes for CASSQQGAGNDYGYTF.

The chain recombines TRBV4-3 with TRBJ2-3; the D gene is possibly TRBD1 (6 bases). This CDR3 region has 14 residues. CDR1 LGHNA and CDR2 YSLEER come from the germline V gene. V was trimmed by 0 bases and J by 4 bases, leaving 8 bases between them. The CDR3, as DNA: TGCGCCAGCAGCCAAGACACAGGGCCAGATACGCAGTATTTT. Residues: CASSQDTGPDTQYF.

The chain uses TRBV6-1 and TRBJ2-5; perhaps TRBD2 as D (5 bases). CDR1 MNHNS and CDR2 SASEGT come from the germline V gene. V was pared by 4 bases and J by 5 bases, with 11 bases between. The CDR3 loop spans 13 amino acids. In DNA, the CDR3 is TGTGCCAGCAGTGGGGTCCCGGGGGAGACCCAGTACTTC. Translated: CASSGVPGETQYF.

The chain joins TRBV4-3 to TRBJ2-1, with 9 bases lining up with TRBD2. From germline, CDR1 is LGHNA and CDR2 YSLEER. V shed 0 bases and J 4 bases; nucleotides not matched to a gene: 7. The CDR3 has 17 amino acids. The CDR3: CASSQDLAGLPYNEQFF. The CDR3 coding sequence is TGCGCCAGCAGCCAAGATCTAGCGGGACTCCCTTACAATGAGCAGTTCTTC.